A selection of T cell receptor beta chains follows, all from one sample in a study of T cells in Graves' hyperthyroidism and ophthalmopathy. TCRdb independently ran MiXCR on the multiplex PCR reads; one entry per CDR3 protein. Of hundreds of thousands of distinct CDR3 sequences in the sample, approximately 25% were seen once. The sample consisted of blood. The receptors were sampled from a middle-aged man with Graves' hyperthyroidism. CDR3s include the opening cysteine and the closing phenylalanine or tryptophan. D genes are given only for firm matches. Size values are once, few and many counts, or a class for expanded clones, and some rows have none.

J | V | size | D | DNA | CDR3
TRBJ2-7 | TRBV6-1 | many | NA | TGTGCCAGCAGGGGGTCCCTAAGCTCCTACGAGCAGTACTTC | CASRGSLSSYEQYF
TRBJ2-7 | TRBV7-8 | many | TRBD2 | TGTGCCAGCAGTCAGGGACTAGCGGGAGGGTCATACGAGCAGTACTTC | CASSQGLAGGSYEQYF
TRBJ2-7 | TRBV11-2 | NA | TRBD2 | TGTGCCAGCAGCTTAGCCTCTAGCGGGAGCCGCTCCTACGGGCAGTACTTC | CASSLASSGSRSYGQYF
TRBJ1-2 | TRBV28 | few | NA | TGTGCCAGCAGTACGCCTGGGGGCTCAGGTGGCTACACCTTC | CASSTPGGSGGYTF
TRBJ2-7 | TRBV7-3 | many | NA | TGTGCCAGCAGCTTAACGTGGGGAAGCGAGCAGTACTTC | CASSLTWGSEQYF
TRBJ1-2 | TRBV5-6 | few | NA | TGTGCCAGCAGCCTGGCGATAATGACAGACTATGGCTACACCTTC | CASSLAIMTDYGYTF
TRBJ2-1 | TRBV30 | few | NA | TGTGCCTGGAGTGTTCAGGGGAGGGCTGCCTACAATGAGCAGTTCTTC | CAWSVQGRAAYNEQFF
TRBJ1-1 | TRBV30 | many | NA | TGTGCCTGGAGTGTACCCTTAGGGCCGAACACTGAAGCTTTCTTT | CAWSVPLGPNTEAFF
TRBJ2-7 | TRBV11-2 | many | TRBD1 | TGTGCCAGCAGCTGGGACAGGGGCTCCTACGAGCAGTACTTC | CASSWDRGSYEQYF
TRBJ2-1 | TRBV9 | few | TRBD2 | TGTGCCAGCAGCGATGGGACTAGGTGGAATGAGCAGTTCTTC | CASSDGTRWNEQFF
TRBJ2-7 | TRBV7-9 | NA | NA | TGTGCCAGCCAGCGAACCGGGGTTGGGGCTTCGGAGCAGTACTTC | CASQRTGVGASEQYF
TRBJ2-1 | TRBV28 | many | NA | TGTGCCAGCAGTTTCGAGGGAACAGGGATGGTCAATGAGCAGTTCTTC | CASSFEGTGMVNEQFF
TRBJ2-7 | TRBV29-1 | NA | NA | TGCAGCGTTGCCCTAAAAGCTGTTTCCTACGAGCAGTACTTC | CSVALKAVSYEQYF
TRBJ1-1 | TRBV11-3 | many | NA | TGTGCCAGCAGCGCTGGGGTAAACACTGAAGCTTTCTTT | CASSAGVNTEAFF
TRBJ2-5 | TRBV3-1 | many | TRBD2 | TGTGCCAGCAGCCGGCCGGGACTAGCGGGAGAGACCCAGTACTTC | CASSRPGLAGETQYF
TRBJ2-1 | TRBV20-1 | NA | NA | TGCAGTGCTAGAGATTTCGGGGCCCCGGGGCAGGATAACTACAATGAGCAGTTCTTC | CSARDFGAPGQDNYNEQFF
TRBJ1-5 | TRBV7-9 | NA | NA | TGTGCCAGCAGCTTGGGGTCGTCTCAGCCCCAGCATTTT | CASSLGSSQPQHF
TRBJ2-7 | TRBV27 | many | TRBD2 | TGTGCCAGCCGGGGGGGGTTCCGATACGAGCAGTACTTC | CASRGGFRYEQYF
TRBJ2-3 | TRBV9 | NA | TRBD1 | TGTGCCAGCAGCGTGAGTCAGGGGGCGGCGGATACGCAGTATTTT | CASSVSQGAADTQYF
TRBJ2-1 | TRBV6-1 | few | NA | TGTGCCAGCAGTGAAAGGGCTGTCTACAATGAGCAGTTCTTC | CASSERAVYNEQFF
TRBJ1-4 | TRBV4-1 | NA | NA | TGCGCCAGCAGCCAGGACCCCCAGGAGTACGAAAAACTGTTTTTT | CASSQDPQEYEKLFF
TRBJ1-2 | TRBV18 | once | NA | TGTGCCAGCTCACCGGTAGGGGGAAGTTATGGCTACACCTTC | CASSPVGGSYGYTF
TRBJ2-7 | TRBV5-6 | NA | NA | TGTGCCAGCACCTACCTGGGGGAAGACGAGCAGTACTTC | CASTYLGEDEQYF
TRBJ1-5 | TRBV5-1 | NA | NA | TGCGCCAGCAGCCTGACACCTCATAGCAATCAGCCCCAGCATTTT | CASSLTPHSNQPQHF
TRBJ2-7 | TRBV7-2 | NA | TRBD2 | TGTGCCAGCAGCTCAGGGCGGGAGGCCTACGAGCAGTACTTC | CASSSGREAYEQYF
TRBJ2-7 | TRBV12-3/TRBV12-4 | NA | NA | TGTGCCAGCAGTACCCGGGAGAGGGGTTACGAGCAGTACTTC | CASSTRERGYEQYF
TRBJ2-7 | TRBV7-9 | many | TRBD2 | TGTGCCAGCAGCAACCTTAGGGGAGGGAACTACGAGCAGTACTTC | CASSNLRGGNYEQYF
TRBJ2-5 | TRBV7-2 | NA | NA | TGTGCCAGCAGCGTCCAGGTGGAAGCCCAAGAGACCCAGTACTTC | CASSVQVEAQETQYF
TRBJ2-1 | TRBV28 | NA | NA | TGTGCCAGCAGTCAACCGTTTCGACCCACGCGCCCCTACAATGAGCAGTCCTTC | CASSQPFRPTRPYNEQSF
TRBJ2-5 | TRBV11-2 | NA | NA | TGTGCCAGCAGCGAAGCCCCCGGGATCCAGGAGACCCAGTACTTC | CASSEAPGIQETQYF
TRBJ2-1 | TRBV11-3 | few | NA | TGTGCCAGCAGCTCGATAGGACTATTTGATGAGCAGTTCTTC | CASSSIGLFDEQFF
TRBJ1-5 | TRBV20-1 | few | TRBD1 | TGCAGTGCCACCAGACAGGGGGCAGCTCAGCCCCAGCATTTT | CSATRQGAAQPQHF
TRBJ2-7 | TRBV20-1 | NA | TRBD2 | TGCAGTGCTAGAGATGCCGGGAGGGCCTCTTATCGAGAGCAGTACTTC | CSARDAGRASYREQYF
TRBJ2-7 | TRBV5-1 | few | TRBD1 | TGCGCCAGCAGCTTGGCCAGGGGAGCAGGGGGCGCCCACGAGCAGTACTTC | CASSLARGAGGAHEQYF
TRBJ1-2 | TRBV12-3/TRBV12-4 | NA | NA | TGTGCCAGCAGCAACGGGACCCTAAAAAACTATGGCTACACCTTC | CASSNGTLKNYGYTF
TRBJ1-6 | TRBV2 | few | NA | TGTGCCAGCAGTCAGCAAACGGGATCACCCCTCCACTTT | CASSQQTGSPLHF
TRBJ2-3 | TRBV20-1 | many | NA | TGCAGTGCTCCCGTACGGCACGGGAGAGGTGCAGATACGCAGTATTTT | CSAPVRHGRGADTQYF
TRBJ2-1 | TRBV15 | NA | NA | TGTGCCACCAGCAGGTCAAGACTAGAGTCCTACAATGAGCAGTTCTTC | CATSRSRLESYNEQFF
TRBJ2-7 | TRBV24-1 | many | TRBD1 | TGTGCCACCAGCAGTGGACAGGCCTACGAGCAGTACTTC | CATSSGQAYEQYF
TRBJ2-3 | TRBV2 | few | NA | TGTGCCAGCAGTGAGGCGGATCCCGGGGATACGCAGTATTTT | CASSEADPGDTQYF
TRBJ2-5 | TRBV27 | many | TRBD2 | TGTGCCAGCAAACATAACGGGAGGGCCCATGAGACCCAGTACTTC | CASKHNGRAHETQYF
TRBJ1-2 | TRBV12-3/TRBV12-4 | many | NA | TGTGCCAGCAGTTTAGCTGAAGGCGCCGATGGCTACACCTTC | CASSLAEGADGYTF
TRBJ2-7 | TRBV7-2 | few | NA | TGTGCCAGCAGCTCACCCGGGCTAGCCGCGTGGGAGCAGTACTTC | CASSSPGLAAWEQYF